This T cell receptor (beta chain) was sequenced for a study of cytomegalovirus exposure and HLA in healthy donors. Primers included in the PCR were 60 Vbeta and 13 Jbeta primers. The data were produced by immunoSEQ multiplex PCR, yet TCRdb's version contains in-frame clones alone and is incomplete. The repertoire consists of approximately 170,000 clones, with around 68% occurring once and the leading ten covering 1.4% to 1.5%. V was clipped by 5 bases and J by 2 bases; unmatched bases: 4. CDR1 MNHEY and CDR2 SMNVEV come from the germline V gene (reference sequence). The CDR3 is 15 residues long. The chain couples TRBV27 to TRBJ2-7; 12 bases match TRBD2. This clonotype was obtained from a man aged 50 to 59 in good health and CMV-seronegative. The sequenced sample was PBMCs. In DNA, the CDR3 is TGTGCCAGCAGTCTAGGACTAGCGGGGCCCTACGAGCAGTACTTC. Translating it yields CASSLGLAGPYEQYF.